This T cell receptor (beta chain) was identified during a study of human T cells and chemical hapten exposure. CDR3 size: 16 residues. CDR1 is MDHEN, CDR2 SYDVKM, per germline. V gave up 8 bases and J gave up 5 bases, with 23 bases separating them. As the library was built, unique molecular identifiers were attached to individual cDNA molecules. In the original workflow: TCRs per sample had a median of around 100,000 and ranged from roughly 20,000 to 690,600. TCRdb redid the calling of the RACE reads with MiXCR, one entry per CDR3 protein. The authors' filters were not applied to this entry. The table includes approximately 400,000 distinct CDR3 sequences, roughly 4.6% detected once. This clonotype was detected many times. As for time point: pre-sensitization, week 0. The treatment here: therapeutic diphenylcyclopropenone sensitization with weekly scalp DPC. Extraction yielded total RNA from whole blood (unfractionated).

V is TRBV28 and J is TRBJ2-3; D could derive from TRBD1 or TRBD2 (7 bases each). The source is a woman between 50 and 59 years old with alopecia areata. Some clones in this sample may be carry-over from other donors' samples. Sequences were derived from whole blood, sampled in connection with sensitization to the hapten diphenylcyclopropenone (DPC). CDR3 DNA sequence: TGTGCCAGCTCCCGGGAGGCAGGGGGAAGTTTAGATACGCAGTATTTT. As protein: CASSREAGGSLDTQYF.